This TCR beta chain was identified in a study of beta chain features in type 1 diabetes. Sorting of CD4+ naive, central memory, regulatory and stem cell-like memory cells was performed via CD45RO/CCR7/CD25/CD127/CD95/CD27. Purities in excess of 98% were seen in all sorted populations. The CDR3 contains 15 residues. V dropped 4 bases and J dropped 8; count of bases not matched to a gene: 10. Germline CDR1 reads LGHNA; CDR2 reads YSLEER. Every bit of the isolated RNA underwent reverse transcription, so sequencing read expressed TCRB transcripts. TCRdb's copy holds only in-frame clones and misses some; the assay was immunoSEQ multiplex PCR. This sample has under 400,000 clones; about 12% occur once, and the top ten carry over 0.008%. This clone has only a few counts. No antigen is known for it. Study observations and caveats: In comparison with healthy donors, patients had naive, central memory and Treg TCRB repertoires that appeared more similar. Within each of all four CD4+ subsets, Type 1 diabetes patients had TCRB CDR3s that were moderately but significantly shorter. Reduced insertions and increased deletions marked VDJ junctions in type 1 diabetes patients.

The specimen was naive CD4+ T cells from blood. The V gene is TRBV4-3, the J gene TRBJ1-4; TRBD1 matches 7 bases. This TCR derives from a young woman with type 1 diabetes. CDR3 in amino acids: CASSPLGDSEEKLFF. DNA of the CDR3: TGCGCCAGCAGCCCATTGGGGGACAGTGAGGAAAAACTGTTTTTT.